This entry concerns a single TCR beta chain. This CDR3 region has 14 residues. The germline V gene encodes CDR1 MDHEN and CDR2 SYDVKM. V was pared by 8 bases and J by 1 base, with 6 bases of the junction left unmatched. Produced via immunoSEQ multiplex PCR; TCRdb's table is partial and in-frame only. The table shows a few hundred thousand clones, with less than 90% occurring only once. The entry originates in a study of blood T cell repertoires in COVID-19. About the research overall: Collection of acute and convalescent COVID-19 samples took place in the United States, Italy and Spain. From T cells, B-cell-depleted T cells, or PBMCs came the material, which was cDNA or gDNA.

All enrollees were about 18 to 100 years old and from some 24 US areas. This chain connects TRBV28 to TRBJ1-1; 8 nucleotides match TRBD1. The source material was PBMCs or T cells enriched from blood (not recorded which). The sequence was obtained from a woman aged 30 to 39 who had recovered from COVID-19. The CDR3 DNA follows: TGTGCCAGCGGGGACAGGAACTCGAACACTGAAGCTTTCTTT. Translating it yields CASGDRNSNTEAFF. Looking up the rest from reference TRBV28 and TRBJ1-1 gives the full variable domain: DVKVTQSSRYLVKRTGEKVFLECVQDMDHENMFWYRQDPGLGLRLIYFSYDVKMKEKGDIPEGYSVSREKKERFSLILESASTNQTSMYLCASGDRNSNTEAFFGQGTRLTVV.